This T cell receptor beta chain comes out of a study of blood T cell repertoires in COVID-19. The overall study: Nucleic acid was either cDNA or gDNA, and it came from T cells, B-cell-depleted T cells, or PBMCs.

Germline CDR1 is LNHDA and CDR2 is SQIVND (reference sequence). Trimming left V 3 bases short and J 6 bases short, with 12 bases between. This CDR3 is built from 14 residues. Original data processing: Amplification from reference gene primers served as the basis for estimated nucleated cell counts. Profiled with immunoSEQ multiplex PCR; TCRdb holds only in-frame clones, not every one. That table supplies the V and J calls and clone size; D and trimming were determined from the DNA. The table records a few hundred thousand clones, around 93% of them present only once. Sequencing used PBMCs or T cells enriched from blood (not recorded which). The source of this sequence is a human donor in a cohort exposed to, infected with or recovered from COVID-19 (not recorded which). The donor label of this sample is uncertain. The rearrangement links TRBV19 to TRBJ1-5; tentatively, D is TRBD1 (6 bases). CDR3 loop: CASSMGGRGQPQHF. For the CDR3, the DNA is TGTGCCAGTAGTATGGGGGGGCGGGGTCAGCCCCAGCATTTT.